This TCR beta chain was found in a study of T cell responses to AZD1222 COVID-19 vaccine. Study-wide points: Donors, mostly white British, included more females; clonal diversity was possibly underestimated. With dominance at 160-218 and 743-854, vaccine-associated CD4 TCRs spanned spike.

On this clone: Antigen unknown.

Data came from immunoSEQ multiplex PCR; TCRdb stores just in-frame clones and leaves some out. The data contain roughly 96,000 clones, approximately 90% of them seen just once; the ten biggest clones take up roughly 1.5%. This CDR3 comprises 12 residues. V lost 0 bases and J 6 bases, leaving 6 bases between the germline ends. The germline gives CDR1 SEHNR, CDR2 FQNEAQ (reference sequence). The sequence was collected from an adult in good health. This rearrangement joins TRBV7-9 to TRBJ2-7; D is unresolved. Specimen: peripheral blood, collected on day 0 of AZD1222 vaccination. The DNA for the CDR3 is TGTGCCAGCAGCTTAGCCGAGGCCGAGCAGTACTTC. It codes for CASSLAEAEQYF.